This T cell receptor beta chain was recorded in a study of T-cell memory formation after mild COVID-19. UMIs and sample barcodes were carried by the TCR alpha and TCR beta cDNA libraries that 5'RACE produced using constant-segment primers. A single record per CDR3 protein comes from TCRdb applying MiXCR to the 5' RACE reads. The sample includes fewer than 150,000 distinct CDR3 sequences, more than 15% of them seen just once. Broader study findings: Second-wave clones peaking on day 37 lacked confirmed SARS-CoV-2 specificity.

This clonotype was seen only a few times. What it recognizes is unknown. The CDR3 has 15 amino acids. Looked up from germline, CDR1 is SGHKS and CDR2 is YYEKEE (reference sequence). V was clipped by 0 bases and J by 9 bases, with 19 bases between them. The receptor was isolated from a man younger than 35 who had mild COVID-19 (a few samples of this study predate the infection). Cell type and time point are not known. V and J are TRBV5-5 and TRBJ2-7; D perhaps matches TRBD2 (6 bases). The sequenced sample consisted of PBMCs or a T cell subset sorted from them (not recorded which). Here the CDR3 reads CASSLAGNGGIGQYV. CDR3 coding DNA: TGTGCCAGCAGCTTGGCGGGGAACGGAGGGATCGGGCAGTACGTC.